Listed below are T cell receptor beta chains from one sample, sequenced in a study of cytomegalovirus exposure and HLA in healthy donors. Data came from immunoSEQ multiplex PCR; TCRdb stores just in-frame clones and leaves some out. Altogether 160,000 or so clones are present, approximately 81% being singletons, with the ten largest covering under 1.5%. The material sequenced was PBMCs. These receptors originate from a man aged 50 or older in good health and CMV-seropositive. Both conserved end residues are part of each CDR3. Fields, in order: J gene, clone size, D gene, V gene, CDR3 protein, CDR3 DNA. The D gene is left open where the match is weak. A clone size is listed for some rows: how often the clone was seen (once, few, many), or a class if it is expanded.

j_gene: TRBJ1-5
abundance: .
d_gene: .
v_gene: TRBV5-6
CDR3aa: CASSSVRGPQHF
CDR3nt: TGTGCCAGCAGCTCAGTAAGGGGGCCCCAGCATTTT

j_gene: TRBJ2-7
abundance: .
d_gene: .
v_gene: TRBV15
CDR3aa: CATSRDRGGGYEQYF
CDR3nt: TGTGCCACCAGCAGAGATAGGGGGGGAGGCTACGAGCAGTACTTC

j_gene: TRBJ2-7
abundance: .
d_gene: .
v_gene: TRBV7-9
CDR3aa: CASSLAANSYEQYF
CDR3nt: TGTGCCAGCAGCTTAGCGGCAAACTCCTACGAGCAGTACTTC

j_gene: TRBJ2-3
abundance: .
d_gene: TRBD1
v_gene: TRBV5-6
CDR3aa: CASSLRVGGRTDTQYF
CDR3nt: TGTGCCAGCAGCTTGAGGGTAGGGGGCCGCACAGATACGCAGTATTTT

j_gene: TRBJ1-6
abundance: .
d_gene: TRBD1
v_gene: TRBV9
CDR3aa: CASSVGARDSSYNSPLHF
CDR3nt: TGTGCCAGCAGCGTAGGCGCCCGGGACAGCTCCTATAATTCACCCCTCCACTTT

j_gene: TRBJ2-2
abundance: .
d_gene: .
v_gene: TRBV27
CDR3aa: CASSPGRTGELFF
CDR3nt: TGTGCCAGCAGTCCCGGTCGGACCGGGGAGCTGTTTTTT

j_gene: TRBJ2-1
abundance: .
d_gene: TRBD2
v_gene: TRBV28
CDR3aa: CASTAIPGLAGGHRDEQFF
CDR3nt: TGTGCCAGCACCGCCATCCCGGGACTAGCGGGAGGCCATAGGGATGAGCAGTTCTTC

j_gene: TRBJ1-1
abundance: .
d_gene: .
v_gene: TRBV5-1
CDR3aa: CASSPGGVTEAFF
CDR3nt: TGCGCCAGCAGCCCCGGAGGAGTGACTGAAGCTTTCTTT

j_gene: TRBJ2-3
abundance: .
d_gene: TRBD2
v_gene: TRBV30
CDR3aa: CAWTRTSGRNTQYF
CDR3nt: TGTGCCTGGACCCGAACTAGCGGGAGAAATACGCAGTATTTT

j_gene: TRBJ1-5
abundance: .
d_gene: .
v_gene: TRBV18
CDR3aa: CASSQRNSNQPQHF
CDR3nt: TGTGCCAGCTCACAGCGCAATAGCAATCAGCCCCAGCATTTT

j_gene: TRBJ2-7
abundance: .
d_gene: TRBD1
v_gene: TRBV5-4
CDR3aa: CASSLAETGINEQYF
CDR3nt: TGTGCCAGCAGCTTGGCCGAGACAGGGATCAACGAGCAGTACTTC

j_gene: TRBJ1-1
abundance: .
d_gene: .
v_gene: TRBV9
CDR3aa: CASSVGEGGEAFF
CDR3nt: TGTGCCAGCAGCGTCGGTGAAGGGGGTGAAGCTTTCTTT

j_gene: TRBJ2-7
abundance: once
d_gene: .
v_gene: TRBV27
CDR3aa: CASSFQGSSYEQYF
CDR3nt: TGTGCCAGCAGTTTTCAGGGTAGCTCCTACGAGCAGTACTTC

j_gene: TRBJ2-2
abundance: once
d_gene: .
v_gene: TRBV18
CDR3aa: CASSPDLAPTGELFF
CDR3nt: TGTGCCAGCTCACCTGACCTAGCTCCCACCGGGGAGCTGTTTTTT

j_gene: TRBJ2-2
abundance: .
d_gene: .
v_gene: TRBV15
CDR3aa: CATSRGAFNTGELFF
CDR3nt: TGTGCCACCAGCAGAGGGGCTTTTAACACCGGGGAGCTGTTTTTT

j_gene: TRBJ1-5
abundance: .
d_gene: TRBD1
v_gene: TRBV2
CDR3aa: CASRQGSGQPQHF
CDR3nt: TGTGCCAGCAGACAGGGGTCCGGTCAGCCCCAGCATTTT

j_gene: TRBJ2-7
abundance: few
d_gene: TRBD1
v_gene: TRBV10-1
CDR3aa: CASSESIYRGRYEQYF
CDR3nt: TGCGCCAGCAGTGAGTCGATTTACAGGGGAAGGTACGAGCAGTACTTC

j_gene: TRBJ2-2
abundance: .
d_gene: .
v_gene: TRBV30
CDR3aa: CASEWRQYTGELFF
CDR3nt: TGTGCCTCGGAGTGGCGACAGTACACCGGGGAGCTGTTTTTT

j_gene: TRBJ2-3
abundance: .
d_gene: .
v_gene: TRBV28
CDR3aa: CASSGSVFELTDTQYF
CDR3nt: TGTGCCAGCAGCGGGTCAGTCTTCGAGCTAACAGATACGCAGTATTTT

j_gene: TRBJ1-2
abundance: .
d_gene: TRBD1
v_gene: TRBV28
CDR3aa: CASSPQGGNYGYTF
CDR3nt: TGTGCCAGCAGTCCACAGGGGGGGAACTATGGCTACACCTTC

j_gene: TRBJ2-7
abundance: .
d_gene: TRBD2
v_gene: TRBV29-1
CDR3aa: CSVVVAGEYEQYF
CDR3nt: TGCAGCGTTGTGGTAGCGGGGGAGTACGAGCAGTACTTC

j_gene: TRBJ2-2
abundance: .
d_gene: TRBD1
v_gene: TRBV6-5
CDR3aa: CASSSQGANTGELFF
CDR3nt: TGTGCCAGCAGTTCACAGGGGGCGAACACCGGGGAGCTGTTTTTT

j_gene: TRBJ1-2
abundance: .
d_gene: .
v_gene: TRBV2
CDR3aa: CASSTVVNYGYTF
CDR3nt: TGTGCCAGCAGTACTGTGGTTAACTATGGCTACACCTTC

j_gene: TRBJ2-7
abundance: .
d_gene: .
v_gene: TRBV6-5
CDR3aa: CASSYWGGPYEQYF
CDR3nt: TGTGCCAGCAGTTATTGGGGGGGGCCCTACGAGCAGTACTTC

j_gene: TRBJ1-4
abundance: once
d_gene: TRBD1
v_gene: TRBV6-5
CDR3aa: CASRPGTGENEKLFF
CDR3nt: TGTGCCAGCAGACCCGGGACAGGGGAAAATGAAAAACTGTTTTTT